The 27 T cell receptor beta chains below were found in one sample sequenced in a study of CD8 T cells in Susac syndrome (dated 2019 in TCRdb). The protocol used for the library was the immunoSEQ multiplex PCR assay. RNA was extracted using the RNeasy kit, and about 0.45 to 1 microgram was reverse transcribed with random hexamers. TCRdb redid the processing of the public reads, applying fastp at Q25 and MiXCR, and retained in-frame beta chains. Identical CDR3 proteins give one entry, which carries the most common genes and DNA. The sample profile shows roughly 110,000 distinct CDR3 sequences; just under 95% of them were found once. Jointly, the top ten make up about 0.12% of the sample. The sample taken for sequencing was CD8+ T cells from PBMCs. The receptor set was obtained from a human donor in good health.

The CDR3 sequence is CASRAAGAHGYTF. Here the CDR3 DNA reads TGTGCCAGCAGGGCAGCGGGGGCGCATGGCTACACCTTC. The J gene is TRBJ1-2, the V gene TRBV6-5, with D maybe TRBD1 (6 bases). The germline V gene has CDR1 MNHEY and CDR2 SVGAGI. V lost 6 bases and J 6 bases, leaving 14 bases between the germline ends. The CDR3 totals 13 residues.

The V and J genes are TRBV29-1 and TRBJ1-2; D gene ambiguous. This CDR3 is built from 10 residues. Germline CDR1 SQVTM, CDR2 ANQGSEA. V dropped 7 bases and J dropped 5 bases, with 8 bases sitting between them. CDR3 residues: CSALEYGYTF. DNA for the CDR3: TGCAGCGCACTTGAATATGGCTACACCTTC.

CDR3 region: CSARGPSHAEAFF. CDR3 nucleotides: TGCAGTGCTAGAGGCCCATCTCACGCTGAAGCTTTCTTT. The chain joins TRBV20-1 to TRBJ1-1; D not certain. V was cut by 1 base and J by 6 bases, with 12 bases left in between. CDR3 length equals 13 residues. From germline, CDR1 is DFQATT and CDR2 SNEGSKA (reference sequence).

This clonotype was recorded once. This CDR3 is CASSGQLYGYTF. CDR3 sequence (DNA): TGTGCCAGCAGTGGACAGCTCTATGGCTACACCTTC. The chain joins TRBV12-3 or TRBV12-4 to TRBJ1-2; D is possibly TRBD1 (6 bases). V dropped 5 bases and J dropped 4 bases, with 8 bases sitting between them. This CDR3 region has 12 residues.

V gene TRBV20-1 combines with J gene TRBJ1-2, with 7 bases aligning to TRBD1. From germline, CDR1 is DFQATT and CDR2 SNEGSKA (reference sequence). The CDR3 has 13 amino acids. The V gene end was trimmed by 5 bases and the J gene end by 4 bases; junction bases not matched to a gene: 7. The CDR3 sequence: CSALGQKVYGYTF. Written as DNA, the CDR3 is TGCAGTGCTCTGGGACAGAAGGTCTATGGCTACACCTTC.

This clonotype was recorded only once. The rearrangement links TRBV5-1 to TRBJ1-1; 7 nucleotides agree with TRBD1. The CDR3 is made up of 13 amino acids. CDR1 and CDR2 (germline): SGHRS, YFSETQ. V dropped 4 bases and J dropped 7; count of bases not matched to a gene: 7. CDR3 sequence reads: CASSNRGISEAFF. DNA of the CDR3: TGCGCCAGCAGCAACAGGGGCATCAGTGAAGCTTTCTTT. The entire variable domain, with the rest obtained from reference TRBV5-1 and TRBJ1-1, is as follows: KAGVTQTPRYLIKTRGQQVTLSCSPISGHRSVSWYQQTPGQGLQFLFEYFSETQRNKGNFPGRFSGRQFSNSRSEMNVSTLELGDSALYLCASSNRGISEAFFGQGTRLTVV.

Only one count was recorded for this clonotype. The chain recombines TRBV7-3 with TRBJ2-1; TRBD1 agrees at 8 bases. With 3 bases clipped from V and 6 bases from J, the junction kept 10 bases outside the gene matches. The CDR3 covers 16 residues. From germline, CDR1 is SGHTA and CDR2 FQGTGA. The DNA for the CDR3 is TGTGCCAGCAGCTTTCACCCCGGACAGGGCTCCAATGAGCAGTTCTTC. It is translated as CASSFHPGQGSNEQFF.

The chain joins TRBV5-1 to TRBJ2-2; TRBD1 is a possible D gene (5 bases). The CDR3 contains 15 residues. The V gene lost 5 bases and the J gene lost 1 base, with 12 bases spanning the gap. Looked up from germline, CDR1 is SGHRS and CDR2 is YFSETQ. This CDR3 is CASRHQGRNTGELFF. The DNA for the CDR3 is TGCGCCAGCAGACACCAGGGTAGGAACACCGGGGAGCTGTTTTTT.

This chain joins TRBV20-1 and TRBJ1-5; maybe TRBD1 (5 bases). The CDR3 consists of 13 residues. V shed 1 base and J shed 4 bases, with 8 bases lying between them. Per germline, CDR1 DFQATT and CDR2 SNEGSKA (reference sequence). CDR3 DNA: TGCAGTGCTAGAGGGCAGGGTAATCAGCCCCAGCATTTT. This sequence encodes CSARGQGNQPQHF.

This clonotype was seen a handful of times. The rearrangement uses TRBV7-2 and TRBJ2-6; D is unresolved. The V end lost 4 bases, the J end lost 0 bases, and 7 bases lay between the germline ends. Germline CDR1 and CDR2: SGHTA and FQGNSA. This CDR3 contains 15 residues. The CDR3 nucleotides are TGTGCCAGCAGCTCTGGAAGCTCTGGGGCCAACGTCCTGACTTTC. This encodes CASSSGSSGANVLTF.

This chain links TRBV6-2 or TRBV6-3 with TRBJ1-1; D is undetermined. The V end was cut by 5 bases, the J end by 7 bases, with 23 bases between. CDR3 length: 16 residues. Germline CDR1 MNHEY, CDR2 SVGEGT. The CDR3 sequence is CASSHSKIRSNVEAFF. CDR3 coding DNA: TGTGCCAGCAGTCACAGCAAGATTAGGTCCAACGTTGAAGCTTTCTTT.

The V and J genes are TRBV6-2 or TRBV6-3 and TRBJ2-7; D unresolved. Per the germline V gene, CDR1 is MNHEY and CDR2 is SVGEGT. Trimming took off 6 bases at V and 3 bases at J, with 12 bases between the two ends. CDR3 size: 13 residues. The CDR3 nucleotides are TGTGCCAGCAGGAATCATGGAAACTACGAGCAGTACTTC. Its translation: CASRNHGNYEQYF.

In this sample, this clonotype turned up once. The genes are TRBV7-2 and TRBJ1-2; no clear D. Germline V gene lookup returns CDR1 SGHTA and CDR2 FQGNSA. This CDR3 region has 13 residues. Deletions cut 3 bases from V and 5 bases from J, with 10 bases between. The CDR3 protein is CASSLVDRYGYTF. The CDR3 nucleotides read TGTGCCAGCAGCTTGGTCGACCGATATGGCTACACCTTC. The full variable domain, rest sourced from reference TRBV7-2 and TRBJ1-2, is GAGVSQSPSNKVTEKGKDVELRCDPISGHTALYWYRQSLGQGLEFLIYFQGNSAPDKSGLPSDRFSAERTGGSVSTLTIQRTQQEDSAVYLCASSLVDRYGYTFGSGTRLTVV.

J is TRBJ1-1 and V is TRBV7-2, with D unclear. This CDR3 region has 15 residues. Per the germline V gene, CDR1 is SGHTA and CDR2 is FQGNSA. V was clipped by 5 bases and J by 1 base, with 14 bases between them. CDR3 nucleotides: TGTGCCAGCAGCCCCATGGGGATGGGGAACACTGAAGCTTTCTTT. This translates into CASSPMGMGNTEAFF.

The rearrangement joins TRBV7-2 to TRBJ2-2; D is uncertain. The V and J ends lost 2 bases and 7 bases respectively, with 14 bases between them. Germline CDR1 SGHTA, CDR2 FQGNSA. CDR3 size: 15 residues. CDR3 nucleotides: TGTGCCAGCAGCTTATATCCCGTGATTAGCGGGGAGCTGTTTTTT. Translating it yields CASSLYPVISGELFF.

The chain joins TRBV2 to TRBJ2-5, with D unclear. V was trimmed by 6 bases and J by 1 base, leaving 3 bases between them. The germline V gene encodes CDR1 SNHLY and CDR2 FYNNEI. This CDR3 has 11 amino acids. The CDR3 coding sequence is TGTGCCAGCAGACTCCAAGAGACCCAGTACTTC. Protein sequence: CASRLQETQYF.

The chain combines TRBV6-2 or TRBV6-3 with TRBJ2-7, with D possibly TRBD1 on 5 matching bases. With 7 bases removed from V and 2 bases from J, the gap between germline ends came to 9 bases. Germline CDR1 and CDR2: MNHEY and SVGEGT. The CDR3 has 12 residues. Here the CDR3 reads CASTPGTYEQYF. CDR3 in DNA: TGTGCCAGCACTCCAGGGACCTACGAGCAGTACTTC.

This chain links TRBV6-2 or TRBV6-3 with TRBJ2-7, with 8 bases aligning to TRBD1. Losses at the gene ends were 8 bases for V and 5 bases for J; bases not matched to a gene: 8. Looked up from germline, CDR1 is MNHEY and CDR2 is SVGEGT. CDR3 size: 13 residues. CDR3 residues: CASWPTGAHEQYF. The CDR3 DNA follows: TGTGCCAGCTGGCCGACAGGGGCCCACGAGCAGTACTTC.

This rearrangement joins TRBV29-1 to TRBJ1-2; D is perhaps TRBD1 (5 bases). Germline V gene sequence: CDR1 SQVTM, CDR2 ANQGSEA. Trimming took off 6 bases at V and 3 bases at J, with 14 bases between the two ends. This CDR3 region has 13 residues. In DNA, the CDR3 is TGCAGCGTGGACCCGGGGCCAGACTATGGCTACACCTTC. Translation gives CSVDPGPDYGYTF. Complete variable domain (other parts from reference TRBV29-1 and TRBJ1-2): SAVISQKPSRDICQRGTSLTIQCQVDSQVTMMFWYRQQPGQSLTLIATANQGSEATYESGFVIDKFPISRPNLTFSTLTVSNMSPEDSSIYLCSVDPGPDYGYTFGSGTRLTVV.

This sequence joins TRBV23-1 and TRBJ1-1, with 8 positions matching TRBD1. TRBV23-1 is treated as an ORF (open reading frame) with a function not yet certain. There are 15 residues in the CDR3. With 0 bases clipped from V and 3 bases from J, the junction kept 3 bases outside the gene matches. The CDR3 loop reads CASSQSETGDTEAFF. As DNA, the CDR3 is TGCGCCAGCAGTCAATCCGAGACAGGGGACACTGAAGCTTTCTTT.

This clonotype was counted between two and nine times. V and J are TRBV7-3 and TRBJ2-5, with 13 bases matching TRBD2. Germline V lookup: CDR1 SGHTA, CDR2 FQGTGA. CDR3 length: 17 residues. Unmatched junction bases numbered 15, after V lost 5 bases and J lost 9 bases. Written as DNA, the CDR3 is TGTGCCAGCAGCCCTATTCCGGGGACTAGCGGGGTAGGGGCCCAGTACTTC. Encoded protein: CASSPIPGTSGVGAQYF.

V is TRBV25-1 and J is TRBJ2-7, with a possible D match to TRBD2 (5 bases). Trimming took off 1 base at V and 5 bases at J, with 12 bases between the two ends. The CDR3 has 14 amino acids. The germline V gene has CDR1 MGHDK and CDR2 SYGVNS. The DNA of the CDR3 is TGTGCCAGCAGTGAATCGAGGGTCTTGGACGAGCAGTACTTC. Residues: CASSESRVLDEQYF.

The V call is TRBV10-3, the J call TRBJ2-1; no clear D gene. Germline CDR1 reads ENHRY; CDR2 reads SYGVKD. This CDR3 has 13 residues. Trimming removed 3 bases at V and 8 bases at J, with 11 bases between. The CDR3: CAISDAARDEQFF. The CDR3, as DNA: TGTGCCATCAGTGACGCAGCTCGGGATGAGCAGTTCTTC.

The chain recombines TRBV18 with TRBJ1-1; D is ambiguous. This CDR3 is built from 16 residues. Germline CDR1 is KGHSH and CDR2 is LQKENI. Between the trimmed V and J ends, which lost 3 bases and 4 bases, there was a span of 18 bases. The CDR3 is CASSPIIGYDGTEAFF. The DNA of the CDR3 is TGTGCCAGCTCACCTATTATTGGGTACGACGGCACTGAAGCTTTCTTT.

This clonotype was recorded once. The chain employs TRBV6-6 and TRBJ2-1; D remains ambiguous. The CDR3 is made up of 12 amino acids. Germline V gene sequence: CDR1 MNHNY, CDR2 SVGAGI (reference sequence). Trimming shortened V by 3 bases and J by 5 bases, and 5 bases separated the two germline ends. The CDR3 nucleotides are TGTGCCAGCAGTTATAAGGACAATGAGCAGTTCTTC. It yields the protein CASSYKDNEQFF.

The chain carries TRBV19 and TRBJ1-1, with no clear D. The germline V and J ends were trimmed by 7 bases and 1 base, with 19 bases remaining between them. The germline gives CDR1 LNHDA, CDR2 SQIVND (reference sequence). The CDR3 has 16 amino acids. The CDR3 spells CASTMVGPLPNTEAFF. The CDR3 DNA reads TGTGCCAGTACCATGGTCGGTCCCCTCCCGAACACTGAAGCTTTCTTT.

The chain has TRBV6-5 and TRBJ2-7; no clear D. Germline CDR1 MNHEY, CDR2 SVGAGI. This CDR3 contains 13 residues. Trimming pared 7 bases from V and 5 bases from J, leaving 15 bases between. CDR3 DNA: TGTGCCAGCACGAATTCTCTTAGGCACGAGCAGTACTTC. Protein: CASTNSLRHEQYF.